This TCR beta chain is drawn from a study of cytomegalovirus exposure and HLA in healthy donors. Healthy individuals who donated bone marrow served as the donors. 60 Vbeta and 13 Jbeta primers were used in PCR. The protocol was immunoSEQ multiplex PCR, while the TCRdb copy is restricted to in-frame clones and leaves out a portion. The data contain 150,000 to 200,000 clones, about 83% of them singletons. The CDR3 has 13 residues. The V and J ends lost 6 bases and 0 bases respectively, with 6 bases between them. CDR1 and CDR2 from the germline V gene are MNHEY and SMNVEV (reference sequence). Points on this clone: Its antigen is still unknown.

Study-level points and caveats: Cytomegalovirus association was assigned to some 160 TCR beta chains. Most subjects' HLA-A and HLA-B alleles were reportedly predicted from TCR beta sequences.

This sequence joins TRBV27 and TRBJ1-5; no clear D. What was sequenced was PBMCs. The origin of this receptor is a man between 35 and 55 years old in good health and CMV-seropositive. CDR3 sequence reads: CASRRNSNQPQHF. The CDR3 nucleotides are TGTGCCAGCAGGAGGAATAGCAATCAGCCCCAGCATTTT.